Listed here are 27 T cell receptor beta chains from one sample, sequenced in a study of cytomegalovirus exposure and HLA in healthy donors. A multiplex PCR was run with 60 Vbeta primers and 13 Jbeta primers. Repertoires were generated with immunoSEQ multiplex PCR, while TCRdb's copy carries only in-frame clones and drops some. The sample shows over 120,000 clones, around three quarters of them seen only once. Sequenced material: PBMCs. The receptors were gathered from a woman between 18 and 30 years old in good health and CMV-seropositive.

The J gene is TRBJ1-1, the V gene TRBV18; the match to TRBD1 covers 10 bases. The germline CDR1 and CDR2 sequences are KGHSH and LQKENI. Trimming at V came to 5 bases and at J to 6 bases, leaving 3 bases not matched to a gene. The CDR3 is 13 amino acids. The CDR3 DNA follows: TGTGCCAGCTCAGAGGGACAGGGGCCTGAAGCTTTCTTT. It encodes CASSEGQGPEAFF.

This chain links TRBV5-4 with TRBJ2-7, with 8 bases aligning to TRBD2. Trimming at V came to 0 bases and at J to 2 bases, leaving 7 bases not matched to a gene. Per the germline V gene, CDR1 is SGHNT and CDR2 is YYREEE (reference sequence). This CDR3 contains 16 residues. The CDR3 sequence is CASSLASGGIPYEQYF. Here the CDR3 DNA reads TGTGCCAGCAGCTTGGCCTCGGGGGGGATCCCCTACGAGCAGTACTTC.

The rearrangement uses TRBV5-5 and TRBJ1-2; 8 nucleotides match TRBD1. Germline values: CDR1 SGHKS, CDR2 YYEKEE (reference sequence). Trimming at V came to 3 bases and at J to 7 bases, leaving 8 bases not matched to a gene. The CDR3 totals 14 residues. The CDR3 nucleotides read TGTGCCAGCAGCTACATGACAGGGGACGGTGGCTACACCTTC. Translated, it gives CASSYMTGDGGYTF.

The genes are TRBV5-8 and TRBJ1-5, with a tentative D call TRBD1 (5 bases). The CDR3 totals 14 residues. The V end was cut by 4 bases, the J end by 5 bases, with 13 bases between. Germline-derived CDR1 and CDR2 are SGHTS and YDEGEE. In DNA, the CDR3 is TGTGCCAGCAGCCCTATGAAAGGGGATCAGCCCCAGCATTTT. It translates to CASSPMKGDQPQHF.

The chain joins TRBV4-3 to TRBJ1-1; D not resolved. Germline CDR1 LGHNA, CDR2 YSLEER. The length of the CDR3 is 15 residues. The ends were cut back, 0 bases at V and 4 bases at J, with 12 bases in the middle. Written as DNA, the CDR3 is TGCGCCAGCAGCCAAGATGCCCAGTGGGCCACTGAAGCTTTCTTT. Translation gives CASSQDAQWATEAFF.

The V gene is TRBV15, the J gene TRBJ1-2; D unresolved. The V gene's germline CDR1 is LNHNV and CDR2 YYDKDF (reference sequence). The CDR3 is made up of 14 amino acids. Trimming cost V 0 bases and J 4 bases, with 9 bases left between them. The CDR3 spells CATSREVEGYGYTF. The CDR3 DNA reads as TGTGCCACCAGCAGAGAAGTGGAGGGCTATGGCTACACCTTC.

The genes are TRBV5-1 and TRBJ1-1; D possibly corresponds to TRBD1 (6 bases). The CDR3 spans 14 residues. Germline V gives CDR1 SGHRS, CDR2 YFSETQ. Trimming shortened V by 4 bases and J by 3 bases, and 13 bases separated the two germline ends. The CDR3 nucleotides are TGCGCCAGCAGCACTGGACAGCTCCACACTGAAGCTTTCTTT. Its translation: CASSTGQLHTEAFF.

The genes are TRBV4-1 and TRBJ1-5; tentative D call: TRBD1 (5 bases). Trimming removed 4 bases from V and 7 bases from J, with 14 bases in between. Germline V gene sequence: CDR1 MGHRA, CDR2 YSYEKL. CDR3 length: 14 amino acids. The CDR3 DNA reads TGCGCCAGCAGCCTTCGCCAGGGAATACAGCCCCAGCATTTT. This encodes CASSLRQGIQPQHF.

This chain connects TRBV7-6 to TRBJ2-6, with 7 bases fitting TRBD1. This CDR3 comprises 15 residues. In germline, CDR1 is SGHVS, CDR2 FNYEAQ. The trim removed 5 bases at V and 0 bases at J, leaving 1 base unmatched. The chain's CDR3 is CASSPGGSGANVLTF. The CDR3 DNA sequence: TGTGCCAGCAGCCCAGGGGGCTCTGGGGCCAACGTCCTGACTTTC.

This clone was observed a handful of times. The chain is built from TRBV5-4 and TRBJ2-1, with D perhaps matching TRBD2 (6 bases). Germline CDR1 and CDR2: SGHNT and YYREEE (reference sequence). The V end was cut by 4 bases, the J end by 1 base, with 21 bases between. The CDR3 contains 18 residues. The CDR3 protein is CASSPFLSSGTSYNEQFF. The CDR3 DNA is TGTGCCAGCAGCCCCTTCTTGAGTAGCGGTACGTCCTACAATGAGCAGTTCTTC.

This chain uses TRBV28 with TRBJ2-3; 8 bases fit TRBD1. V trimming: 3 bases; J trimming: 8 bases; junction bases outside the gene matches: 7. Germline V gives CDR1 MDHEN, CDR2 SYDVKM. This CDR3 comprises 14 residues. This chain's CDR3 is CASSFRRGLSTQYF. The CDR3 nucleotides are TGTGCCAGCAGTTTTCGCAGGGGGCTGAGTACGCAGTATTTT. The entire variable domain, with the rest obtained from reference TRBV28 and TRBJ2-3, is as follows: DVKVTQSSRYLVKRTGEKVFLECVQDMDHENMFWYRQDPGLGLRLIYFSYDVKMKEKGDIPEGYSVSREKKERFSLILESASTNQTSMYLCASSFRRGLSTQYFGPGTRLTVL.

This sequence joins TRBV5-6 and TRBJ2-7, with 10 bases lining up with TRBD2. This CDR3 has 16 residues. Germline trimming cut 0 bases from V and 5 bases from J; bases unmatched to any gene: 8. Looked up from germline, CDR1 is SGHDT and CDR2 is YYEEEE. The CDR3 DNA sequence: TGTGCCAGCAGCTTGGTTAGCGGGGGGCTGTACCACGAGCAGTACTTC. It codes for CASSLVSGGLYHEQYF.

In DNA, the CDR3 is TGTGCCAGCAGTTACAGGGGTACCCCTGGAAACACCATATATTTT. Its protein product is CASSYRGTPGNTIYF. This chain links TRBV6-5 with TRBJ1-3; tentative D call: TRBD1 (5 bases). The CDR3 totals 15 residues. V lost 2 bases to trimming and J lost 2 bases, with 10 bases between them. The germline CDR1 and CDR2 sequences are MNHEY and SVGAGI.

J is TRBJ1-2 and V is TRBV27; TRBD1 is a possible D gene (6 bases). CDR3 length: 15 amino acids. Germline V gene data show CDR1 as MNHEY and CDR2 as SMNVEV (reference sequence). The V and J ends lost 5 bases and 0 bases respectively, with 13 bases between them. CDR3 amino acids: CASSPRDTTNYGYTF. CDR3 DNA sequence: TGTGCCAGCAGTCCACGGGACACAACTAACTATGGCTACACCTTC.

This clone was found once. V is TRBV11-2 and J is TRBJ2-3; 9 bases line up with TRBD2. There are 14 residues in the CDR3. CDR1 is SGHAT and CDR2 is FQNNGV in the germline V gene. Trimming at V came to 5 bases and at J to 0 bases, leaving 0 bases not matched to a gene. This CDR3 reads CASSLAGSTDTQYF. In nucleotides, the CDR3 is TGTGCCAGCAGCCTAGCGGGAAGCACAGATACGCAGTATTTT.

The chain employs TRBV5-1 and TRBJ2-5; D is perhaps TRBD1 (6 bases). This CDR3 has 13 amino acids. In germline, CDR1 is SGHRS, CDR2 YFSETQ. V lost 5 bases, J lost 1 base, and 9 bases lay in between. CDR3 region: CASRGHFQETQYF. The CDR3 DNA reads TGCGCCAGCAGGGGACACTTCCAAGAGACCCAGTACTTC.

The chain recombines TRBV13 with TRBJ1-1, with 7 bases matching TRBD1. CDR3 length equals 16 residues. The J segment lost 1 base and the V segment lost 6 bases, leaving 11 bases of the junction unmatched. Germline V gives CDR1 PRHDT, CDR2 FYEKMQ (reference sequence). Written as DNA, the CDR3 is TGTGCCAGCAGTCGACCCCTGGGACAGAAGAACACTGAAGCTTTCTTT. Its protein product is CASSRPLGQKNTEAFF.

V is TRBV7-9 and J is TRBJ1-1, with D perhaps TRBD1 (5 bases). Germline V CDR1 and CDR2: SEHNR, FQNEAQ (reference sequence). This CDR3 contains 16 residues. The V gene lost 4 bases and the J gene lost 0 bases, with 15 bases spanning the gap. The CDR3 DNA follows: TGTGCCAGCAGCTCGCCGCAGGGTCTCCTGAACACTGAAGCTTTCTTT. It encodes CASSSPQGLLNTEAFF.

V is TRBV28 and J is TRBJ1-1; no definite D call. Germline V gene lookup returns CDR1 MDHEN and CDR2 SYDVKM. V was shortened by 6 bases and J by 4 bases, with 18 bases between the two germline ends. The CDR3 loop spans 15 amino acids. This CDR3 reads CASREGRSAVTEAFF. In DNA, the CDR3 is TGTGCCAGCAGAGAAGGGAGGTCAGCAGTCACTGAAGCTTTCTTT.

The rearrangement links TRBV7-2 to TRBJ2-3; D not certain. The CDR3 consists of 17 residues. The germline V and J ends were trimmed by 2 bases and 9 bases, with 24 bases remaining between them. Germline V CDR1 and CDR2: SGHTA, FQGNSA. The CDR3: CASSLNLAGPKKRTQYF. In DNA, the CDR3 is TGTGCCAGCAGCTTAAACTTAGCCGGCCCTAAAAAGAGGACGCAGTATTTT.

The V and J genes are TRBV2 and TRBJ1-3; D perhaps matches TRBD1 (6 bases). V shed 4 bases and J shed 0 bases, with 13 bases lying between them. Looked up from germline, CDR1 is SNHLY and CDR2 is FYNNEI. The CDR3 runs 16 residues. The CDR3 nucleotides are TGTGCCAGCAGTGTGTCGGGGGGCCTCTCTGGAAACACCATATATTTT. Residues: CASSVSGGLSGNTIYF.

J is TRBJ1-4 and V is TRBV4-1; D unclear. The germline V gene encodes CDR1 MGHRA and CDR2 YSYEKL. Trimming removed 2 bases from V and 13 bases from J, with 11 bases in between. The CDR3 totals 12 residues. As DNA, the CDR3 is TGCGCCAGCAGCCAACCCCGAGGTCTACTGTTTTTT. Translated: CASSQPRGLLFF.

This chain connects TRBV29-1 to TRBJ2-7; D is perhaps TRBD2 (5 bases). There are 19 residues in the CDR3. Germline values: CDR1 SQVTM, CDR2 ANQGSEA. V dropped 6 bases and J dropped 0 bases, with 30 bases sitting between them. The CDR3, as DNA: TGCAGCGTCATCACACTGGCTCGCGGGCAGACCCCGATCTCCTACGAGCAGTACTTC. Amino acids: CSVITLARGQTPISYEQYF.

The V gene is TRBV27, the J gene TRBJ1-6, with TRBD1 as a possible D gene (6 bases). The germline gives CDR1 MNHEY, CDR2 SMNVEV (reference sequence). The CDR3 spans 19 residues. Trimming removed 2 bases from V and 0 bases from J, with 17 bases in between. The CDR3 loop is CASSLAGTPTSSYNSPLHF. CDR3 DNA sequence: TGTGCCAGCAGTTTAGCCGGGACACCGACGAGCTCCTATAATTCACCCCTCCACTTT.

This chain links TRBV27 with TRBJ1-6, with 8 bases fitting TRBD1. Germline V gene data show CDR1 as MNHEY and CDR2 as SMNVEV (reference sequence). CDR3 length: 15 amino acids. Trimming cost V 6 bases and J 10 bases; bases outside gene matches: 11. CDR3 coding DNA: TGTGCCAGCAGGGAATTCCAGGGGGCAGGATCACCCCTCCACTTT. Protein product: CASREFQGAGSPLHF.

This clone turned up a few times. V is TRBV7-6 and J is TRBJ2-1; D may be TRBD2 (6 bases). Germline lookup yields CDR1 SGHVS and CDR2 FNYEAQ. V was shortened by 2 bases and J by 0 bases, with 11 bases between the two germline ends. The CDR3 runs to 16 residues. For the CDR3, the DNA is TGTGCCAGCAGCTTACGGGGGACGAGCTCCTACAATGAGCAGTTCTTC. It codes for CASSLRGTSSYNEQFF.

The chain has TRBV2 and TRBJ1-6, with 8 bases aligning to TRBD1. CDR3 length equals 14 residues. With 4 bases clipped from V and 8 bases from J, the junction kept 4 bases outside the gene matches. Germline CDR1 is SNHLY and CDR2 is FYNNEI. CDR3 DNA sequence: TGTGCCAGCAGTGGTGACAGGGGAGATTCACCCCTCCACTTT. Amino acid sequence: CASSGDRGDSPLHF.